This T cell receptor beta chain was obtained from a study of technical replicates of blood from a handful of donors (dated by TCRdb to the late 2010s). CDR1 SGHRS and CDR2 YFSETQ were looked up in the germline V gene. V ends up 5 bases short and J 3 bases short, with an unmatched junction base count of 16. The CDR3 runs 17 amino acids, cysteine and phenylalanine included. The DNA shown is the 51-base CDR3, in frame from base 1. This clone occurred once. Its specific antigen is unknown. Base qualities are missing; no much larger clone stands one base away. The library came from the immunoSEQ multiplex PCR assay. TCRdb's version of the immuneACCESS table is confined to in-frame rearrangements and falls short of the full clone set. An unresolved V gene accounts for under half of the shortfall where checked; the remainder is of unknown origin. The sample data list roughly 70,000 clones, and roughly 93% of these were observed just once. The biggest ten clones account for about 0.25% of the sample.

The receptor was isolated from a human donor in good health. The specimen sequenced was T cells isolated from PBMCs. The sequence joins TRBV5-1 to TRBJ1-1; TRBD1 agrees with 7 junctional bases. The nucleotide sequence is TGCGCCAGCAGGAGCGACACAGGGGCCTCCTGGGACACTGAAGCTTTCTTT. It translates to CASRSDTGASWDTEAFF.